This T cell receptor beta chain comes out of a study of T cells in Graves' hyperthyroidism and ophthalmopathy. Looking at the study overall: Upon initial diagnosis and before any treatment, peripheral blood was collected. Findings and caveats of the study: Most expanded thyroid clonotypes above 0.001 recurred in blood.

This clonotype occurred many times. The antigen is undetermined. With 0 bases removed from V and 1 base from J, the gap between germline ends came to 13 bases. Germline V CDR1 and CDR2: DFQATT, SNEGSKA (reference sequence). There are 15 residues in the CDR3. The CDR3 regions of TCR beta were amplified from RNA transcripts. When the TCR CDR3 underwent first-round RT-PCR, the HTBI primer set was used. In TCRdb, the multiplex PCR reads were re-called with MiXCR into one record per CDR3 protein. The top ten clones hold around a quarter of a sample with about 360,000 distinct CDR3 sequences, around 16% of them seen once.

This clonotype originated in a woman under 30 with Graves' hyperthyroidism that later progressed to Graves' ophthalmopathy. Sequenced input: blood. The rearrangement links TRBV20-1 to TRBJ2-7, with D maybe TRBD2 (5 bases). CDR3 protein: CSARDTGVPSYEQYF. CDR3 in DNA: TGCAGTGCTAGAGATACCGGGGTTCCATCCTACGAGCAGTACTTC.